This is a list of T cell receptor beta chains from one sample in a study of blood T cells in healthy people across ages. TCRdb independently ran MiXCR on the 5' RACE reads; one entry per CDR3 protein. The data contain about a million distinct CDR3 sequences, about 53% of them singletons. Sequenced input: blood. These receptors all come from a woman aged 55-69 years in good health. The CDR3 runs from the conserved cysteine through the conserved F or W.

v_gene,j_gene,CDR3aa
TRBV4-1,TRBJ2-4,CASSQGRARGLNIQYF
TRBV11-2,TRBJ2-7,CASRMTLGTNYEQYF
TRBV6-2/TRBV6-3,TRBJ2-7,CASRPGRAPAYEQYF
TRBV3-1,TRBJ1-5,CASSRHSEDQPQHF
TRBV4-2,TRBJ2-3,CASSQNRDTTQYF
TRBV28,TRBJ2-7,CASSSPGSSYEQYF
TRBV12-3/TRBV12-4,TRBJ1-1,CASNTRQEGAEAFF
TRBV6-1,TRBJ2-6,CASSGGGRRVGSGANVLTF
TRBV29-1,TRBJ2-7,CSVGSLAGDYEQYF
TRBV20-1,TRBJ2-3,CSASEEHTQYF
TRBV7-8,-,CASSLAYRDRRGEQYF
TRBV27,TRBJ1-5,CASSLFQPQHF
TRBV28,TRBJ2-3,CASSLWGLDTQYF
TRBV10-3,TRBJ1-5,CAISEGGQPANQPQHF
TRBV10-3,TRBJ2-1,CAIGGQGISGEQFF
TRBV29-1,TRBJ2-3,CSLGQNTDTQYF
TRBV4-3,TRBJ2-2,CASSQGARYTGELFF
TRBV21-1,TRBJ2-5,CASARDGGLAGDETQYF
TRBV29-1,TRBJ1-1,CSVSGGLSGRRTEAFF
TRBV20-1,TRBJ2-7,CSAITGETYEQYF
TRBV12-3/TRBV12-4,TRBJ1-5,CASSLRLGGGQPQHF
TRBV20-1,TRBJ2-1,CSASTSGRWNEQFF
TRBV20-1,TRBJ2-1,CSASGTSVGNEQFF
TRBV6-6,TRBJ2-1,CASSRTQSSYNEQFF
TRBV19,TRBJ2-3,CASRRALGDTQYF
TRBV7-3,TRBJ2-3,CASSRWGPDTQYF
TRBV15,-,CATSGGTLRNEQFF
TRBV29-1,TRBJ2-1,CSVEAGYNEQFF
TRBV28,-,CATIGVHEQYF
TRBV28,TRBJ2-1,CAGGRMSSEQFF
TRBV6-5,TRBJ2-7,CATSQVGNFYEQYF
TRBV20-1,TRBJ1-5,CSARASPGNQPQHF
TRBV7-9,TRBJ2-3,CASGFGGLAGGLNTQYF
TRBV6-2/TRBV6-3,TRBJ2-1,CASSQTSGRSVPFF
TRBV20-1,TRBJ2-7,CSARRRQGGSYEQYF
TRBV30,-,CAWSLSTGFTYEQYF
TRBV7-9,TRBJ1-4,CASSFEGTNEKLFF
TRBV24-1,TRBJ2-7,CATSRGFEQYF
TRBV6-5,TRBJ1-6,CASSYGRNNSPLHF
TRBV11-1,TRBJ2-2,CASRTGFTGELFF
TRBV7-2,TRBJ2-1,CASSSAGGTYNEQFF
TRBV5-6,TRBJ1-1,CASSLEASVLRGMAFF
TRBV2,TRBJ1-1,CASMKIREATEAFF
TRBV6-6,TRBJ1-2,CASSYVGTTNYGYTF
TRBV12-3/TRBV12-4,TRBJ1-1,CASSLGREVTEAFF
TRBV3-1,TRBJ1-2,CASSQDWQGRGYTF
TRBV2,TRBJ1-6,CASGSRLTGSDNSPLHF
TRBV29-1,TRBJ2-1,CSVEDTGRRNEQFF
TRBV7-2,TRBJ2-5,CASSLFLQETQYF
TRBV7-2,TRBJ2-3,CASSLAGTRTDTQYF
TRBV7-2,TRBJ1-6,CASSLVGTFSPLHF
TRBV5-1,TRBJ2-7,CASSLTPPGTGYHEQYF
TRBV18,TRBJ2-7,CASSPGGTSRTYEQYF
TRBV12-3/TRBV12-4,-,CASSFRTSGRVGETQYF